One and the same sample provided the 15 T cell receptor beta chains below, sequenced in a study of somatic mutations in cytotoxic T cells in rheumatoid arthritis. TCRdb's table, derived via immunoSEQ multiplex PCR, lists solely in-frame clones and lacks some. Of 23,000 or so clones in the sample, roughly 74% were seen once. Sequencing was performed on CD8+ T cells sorted from blood. The receptors shown here come from a woman aged 18-35 years in good health.

V gene TRBV29-1 combines with J gene TRBJ2-7; maybe TRBD1 (5 bases). With 7 bases removed from V and 4 bases from J, the gap between germline ends came to 11 bases. CDR1 SQVTM and CDR2 ANQGSEA come from the germline V gene. The CDR3 is 11 amino acids. The CDR3 bases are TGCAGCGGCGAGACAGATTACGAGCAGTACTTC. It is translated as CSGETDYEQYF.

The chain is built from TRBV29-1 and TRBJ2-1, with D perhaps given as TRBD1 or TRBD2 (5 bases each). The V and J ends lost 4 bases and 0 bases respectively, with 10 bases between them. The CDR3 has 14 residues. CDR1 SQVTM and CDR2 ANQGSEA come from the germline V gene. In nucleotides, the CDR3 is TGCAGCGTTGGTGGGACGGGCTCCTACAATGAGCAGTTCTTC. Its protein product is CSVGGTGSYNEQFF.

This clone was picked up a small number of times. The chain recombines TRBV5-4 with TRBJ1-5; D gene unclear. Germline CDR1 SGHNT, CDR2 YYREEE (reference sequence). V was pared by 4 bases and J by 2 bases, with 13 bases between. The CDR3 runs to 15 residues. CDR3 nucleotide sequence: TGTGCCAGCAGCCCGGCCCCTGGGGGCAATCAGCCCCAGCATTTT. Translated, it gives CASSPAPGGNQPQHF.

This clone was observed a handful of times. V gene TRBV30 combines with J gene TRBJ1-2; D not resolved. This CDR3 is 13 amino acids long. Trimming took off 4 bases at V and 1 base at J, with 10 bases between the two ends. Germline V gives CDR1 GTSNPN, CDR2 SVGIG (reference sequence). CDR3 nucleotide sequence: TGTGCCTGGACGCTTACAGTTAACTATGGCTACACCTTC. Translating gives CAWTLTVNYGYTF.

The V and J genes are TRBV18 and TRBJ2-1; D is undetermined. The V gene lost 2 bases and the J gene lost 0 bases, with 8 bases spanning the gap. Germline loops: CDR1 KGHSH, CDR2 LQKENI. CDR3 length: 15 residues. This CDR3 reads CASSPVASSYNEQFF. The CDR3 DNA reads as TGTGCCAGCTCACCAGTGGCTTCCTCCTACAATGAGCAGTTCTTC.

The genes are TRBV6-1 and TRBJ1-1; D gene ambiguous. Germline values: CDR1 MNHNS, CDR2 SASEGT. The CDR3 spans 16 residues. V lost 4 bases and J lost 0, with 15 bases in between. The CDR3 spells CASSGPLHSMNTEAFF. DNA for the CDR3: TGTGCCAGCAGTGGGCCCCTACACAGTATGAACACTGAAGCTTTCTTT.

The chain recombines TRBV28 with TRBJ2-7; D call uncertain. There are 15 residues in the CDR3. Germline V lookup: CDR1 MDHEN, CDR2 SYDVKM. Trimming left V 4 bases short and J 0 bases short, with 13 bases between. Here the CDR3 reads CASSSLTRSSYEQYV. CDR3 nucleotides: TGTGCCAGCAGTTCGTTGACCCGGTCCTCCTACGAGCAGTACGTC.

The J gene is TRBJ2-1, the V gene TRBV4-1; 14 positions match TRBD2. This CDR3 spans 16 amino acids. The germline CDR1 and CDR2 sequences are MGHRA and YSYEKL. The junction had 2 bases not matched to a gene; V was cut back by 0 bases and J by 7 bases. This chain's CDR3 is CASSQDRLAGGNEQFF. CDR3 nucleotides: TGCGCCAGCAGCCAAGATAGACTAGCGGGAGGGAATGAGCAGTTCTTC.

V gene TRBV5-1 combines with J gene TRBJ2-1; tentatively, D is TRBD1 or TRBD2 (6 bases each). The V gene's germline CDR1 is SGHRS and CDR2 YFSETQ. The CDR3 extends over 15 amino acids. V dropped 0 bases and J dropped 4 bases, with 11 bases sitting between them. This CDR3 is CASSLGGGPYNEQFF. CDR3 DNA: TGCGCCAGCAGCTTGGGAGGGGGGCCTTACAATGAGCAGTTCTTC.

The chain is built from TRBV4-1 and TRBJ1-1; possible D gene TRBD1, 5 bases. V was trimmed by 1 base and J by 3 bases, leaving 6 bases between them. The CDR3 runs to 13 residues. Germline lookup yields CDR1 MGHRA and CDR2 YSYEKL. The CDR3 region is CASSQVGDTEAFF. The CDR3 DNA reads TGCGCCAGCAGCCAAGTAGGGGACACTGAAGCTTTCTTT.

The chain is built from TRBV4-2 and TRBJ2-7, with TRBD2 matching 8 bases. Losses at the gene ends were 2 bases for V and 4 bases for J; bases not matched to a gene: 7. The CDR3 has 15 amino acids. Germline lookup yields CDR1 LGHNA and CDR2 YNFKEQ. CDR3 sequence reads: CASSQYPSGLYEQYF. CDR3 in DNA: TGTGCCAGCAGCCAATACCCTAGCGGGCTTTACGAGCAGTACTTC.

The chain links TRBV30 to TRBJ2-7, with TRBD2 matching over 7 bases. The CDR3 has 15 residues. With V trimmed by 4 bases and J by 2 bases, 11 bases remained unmatched. Germline CDR1 is GTSNPN and CDR2 is SVGIG (reference sequence). DNA for the CDR3: TGTGCCTGGACGCCGACAGCGGGATCGACCTACGAGCAGTACTTC. This gives the protein CAWTPTAGSTYEQYF.

This sequence joins TRBV28 and TRBJ1-1; possible D gene TRBD1, 5 bases. V was pared by 7 bases and J by 1 base, with 19 bases between. There are 16 residues in the CDR3. Per germline, CDR1 MDHEN and CDR2 SYDVKM. The CDR3 reads CASTLPRDASNTEAFF. For the CDR3, the DNA is TGTGCCAGCACCCTCCCCCGGGACGCTTCGAACACTGAAGCTTTCTTT.

This chain connects TRBV5-1 to TRBJ2-3; 9 positions agree with TRBD1. The germline CDR1 and CDR2 sequences are SGHRS and YFSETQ. This CDR3 is built from 16 residues. V shed 5 bases, J shed 3 bases, and the junction held 10 bases outside the gene matches. CDR3 sequence (DNA): TGCGCCAGCAGACCGGGACAGGGAGGATTAACAGATACGCAGTATTTT. Translating gives CASRPGQGGLTDTQYF. The full variable domain, its missing parts supplied by reference TRBV5-1 and TRBJ2-3, is KAGVTQTPRYLIKTRGQQVTLSCSPISGHRSVSWYQQTPGQGLQFLFEYFSETQRNKGNFPGRFSGRQFSNSRSEMNVSTLELGDSALYLCASRPGQGGLTDTQYFGPGTRLTVL.

The chain couples TRBV18 to TRBJ1-1; D gene uncertain. Germline CDR1 is KGHSH and CDR2 is LQKENI. This CDR3 is built from 14 residues. V was cut by 2 bases and J by 1 base, with 8 bases left in between. CDR3 sequence: CASSPTRENTEAFF. The CDR3, as DNA: TGTGCCAGCTCACCAACGCGGGAGAACACTGAAGCTTTCTTT.